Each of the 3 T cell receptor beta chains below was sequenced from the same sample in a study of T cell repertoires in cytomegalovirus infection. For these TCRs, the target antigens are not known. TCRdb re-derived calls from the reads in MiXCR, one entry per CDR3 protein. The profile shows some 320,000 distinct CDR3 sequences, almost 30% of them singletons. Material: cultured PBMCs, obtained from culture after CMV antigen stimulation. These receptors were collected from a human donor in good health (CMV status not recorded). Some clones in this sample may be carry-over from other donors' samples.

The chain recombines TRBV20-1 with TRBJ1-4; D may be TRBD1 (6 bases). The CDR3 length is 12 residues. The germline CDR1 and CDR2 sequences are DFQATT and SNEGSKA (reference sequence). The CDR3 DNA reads TGCAGCGGGGGCGGGTTGAATGAAAAACTGTTTTTT. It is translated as CSGGGLNEKLFF.

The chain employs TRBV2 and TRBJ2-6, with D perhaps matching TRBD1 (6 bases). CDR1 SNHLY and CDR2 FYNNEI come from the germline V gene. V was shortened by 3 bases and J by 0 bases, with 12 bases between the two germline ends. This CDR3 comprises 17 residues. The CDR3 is CASSDRSRGSGANVLTF. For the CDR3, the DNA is TGTGCCAGCAGTGATCGTAGCAGGGGCTCTGGGGCCAACGTCCTGACTTTC.

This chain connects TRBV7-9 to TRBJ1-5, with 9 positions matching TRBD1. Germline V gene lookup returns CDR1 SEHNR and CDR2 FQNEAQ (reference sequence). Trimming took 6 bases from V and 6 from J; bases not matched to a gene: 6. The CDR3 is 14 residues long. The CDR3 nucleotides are TGTGCCAGCAGTTCAACAGGGGGCGGTCAGCCCCAGCATTTT. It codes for CASSSTGGGQPQHF.